What follows is one T cell receptor beta chain and its context. The source of the sample is a study of blood T cell repertoires in COVID-19. After removal of 6 bases from V and 0 bases from J, the junction contained 6 bases not matched to a gene. The CDR3 extends over 15 amino acids. The germline gives CDR1 MNHEY, CDR2 SVGAGI. Sequencing used immunoSEQ multiplex PCR; TCRdb keeps in-frame clones, though not all of them. This table has 200,000 to 300,000 clones, about 84% appearing once. The chain is built from TRBV6-5 and TRBJ1-2; TRBD1 aligns across 8 bases. The TCR was taken from a woman between 45 and 65 years old who had recovered from COVID-19. Sequencing was performed on PBMCs or T cells enriched from blood (not recorded which). This chain's CDR3 is CASREDRAPNYGYTF. DNA for the CDR3: TGTGCCAGCAGAGAGGACAGGGCACCTAACTATGGCTACACCTTC.